The TCR beta chain described here comes from a study of CD8 T cells in Susac syndrome (dated by TCRdb to about 2019). Concerning the study at large: Repertoire sequencing was used to test whether CD8+ T cell activation and differentiation in Susac syndrome was antigen driven.

As for this clonotype: There is no known antigen for this receptor. No base-level quality is on record; no much larger clone is a single base apart.

CDR1 and CDR2 (KGHSH, LQKENI) derive from the germline V gene. V was cut back by 3 bases and J by 1 base, leaving a gap of 12 bases between them. The CDR3 runs 16 amino acids, cysteine and phenylalanine included. The CDR3 DNA has 48 bases and is translated from base 1. Overall study outcomes, separate from this receptor: The study acknowledged that relatively few individuals were included in the TCR sequencing and HLA analysis.

High-throughput TCR beta sequencing profiled peripheral blood CD8+ and CD4+ T cells from healthy donors, Susac syndrome patients and multiple sclerosis patients. The multiple sclerosis controls were treatment-naive patients who had stable or active relapsing-remitting disease and met the revised McDonald criteria. Bulk CD8+ and CD4+ T cells were purified by magnetic negative isolation, whereas CD8+ TEMRA cells were enriched by FACS. Blood was collected in EDTA tubes and processed within 24 hours, with PBMCs isolated through density gradient centrifugation. PBMCs destined for TCR sequencing were cryopreserved in liquid nitrogen and later thawed in a 37 °C water bath. Purity of sorted or isolated CD4+, CD8+ and CD8+ TEMRA cells was at least 90%. RNA was extracted using the RNeasy kit, and roughly 0.5 to 1 ug of the RNA was reverse transcribed with random hexamers. The immunoSEQ multiplex PCR assay, which covers 54 Vbeta and 13 Jbeta segments, was used to amplify TCR beta CDR3 regions. PCR amplification bias was corrected using a synthetic template baseline for primer optimization and computational correction. Concerning the study's data processing: Only productive sequences were kept, with reads annotated to V, D and J genes according to IMGT and analyzed in immunoSEQ Analyzer. Clonality was calculated as one minus the Shannon entropy normalized by log2 of the number of productive unique sequences. Public and private clones were assessed among the 100 most prevalent clones of each patient and control. A clone was defined as Susac-specific if it was absent from the healthy and MS cohorts, from 1052 published viral clones and from other ImmuneACCESS disease sequences. TCRdb itself trimmed the public reads at Q25 with fastp, ran MiXCR and retained productive beta chains. Rows matching on CDR3 protein sequence are summarized as one entry with the most common DNA and genes. It is TCRdb's table, rather than the study itself, that gives the V and J calls and clone size. This sample comprises about 250,000 distinct CDR3 sequences, 90% to 95% of them detected only once. The ten largest account for about 0.07% of the sample.

The V gene is TRBV18 and the J gene is TRBJ2-2; the best D guess is TRBD2, with 5 bases matching. Specimen: CD4+ T cells from PBMCs. The sequence came from a human donor with multiple sclerosis. The bases read TGTGCCAGCTCACCCGGGATGGGAAAGAACACCGGGGAGCTGTTTTTT. It is translated as CASSPGMGKNTGELFF.